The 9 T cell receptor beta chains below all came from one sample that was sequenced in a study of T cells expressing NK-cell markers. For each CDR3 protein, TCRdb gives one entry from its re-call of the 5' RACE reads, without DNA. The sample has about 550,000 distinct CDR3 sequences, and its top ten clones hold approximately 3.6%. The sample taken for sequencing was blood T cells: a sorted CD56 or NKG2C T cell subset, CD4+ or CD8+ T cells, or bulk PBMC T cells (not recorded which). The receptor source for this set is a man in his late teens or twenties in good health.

CDR3: CASSSGLAGLETQYF. The V gene is TRBV12-3 or TRBV12-4, the J gene TRBJ2-5; TCRdb reports TRBD2, a call that lacks DNA to check it against. The CDR3 is 15 residues long.

This CDR3 is CASTSGQGTYNEQFF. V is TRBV28 and J is TRBJ2-1; no DNA is available, so the TRBD1 call from TCRdb remains unchecked. The CDR3 extends over 15 amino acids. Germline V CDR1 and CDR2: MDHEN, SYDVKM. The variable domain in full, with the rest retrieved from reference TRBV28 and TRBJ2-1, is DVKVTQSSRYLVKRTGEKVFLECVQDMDHENMFWYRQDPGLGLRLIYFSYDVKMKEKGDIPEGYSVSREKKERFSLILESASTNQTSMYLCASTSGQGTYNEQFFGPGTRLTVL.

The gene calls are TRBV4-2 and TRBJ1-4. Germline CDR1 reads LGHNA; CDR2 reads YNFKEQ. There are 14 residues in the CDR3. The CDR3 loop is CASSQRQLNEKLFF.

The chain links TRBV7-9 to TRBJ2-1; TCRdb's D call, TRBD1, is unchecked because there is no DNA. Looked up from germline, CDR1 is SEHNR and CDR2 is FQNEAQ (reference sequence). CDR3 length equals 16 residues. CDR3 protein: CASSLTSTGGWNEQFF.

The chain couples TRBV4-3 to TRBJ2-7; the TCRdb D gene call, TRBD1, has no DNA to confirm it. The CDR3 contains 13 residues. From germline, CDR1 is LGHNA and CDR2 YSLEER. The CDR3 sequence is CASSQDQGDKSHF.

The CDR3 sequence: CASSLGTVYGYTF. The V and J genes are TRBV5-1 and TRBJ1-2; TCRdb gives TRBD1 as the D gene, but with no DNA this cannot be confirmed. Germline lookup yields CDR1 SGHRS and CDR2 YFSETQ. This CDR3 has 13 amino acids.

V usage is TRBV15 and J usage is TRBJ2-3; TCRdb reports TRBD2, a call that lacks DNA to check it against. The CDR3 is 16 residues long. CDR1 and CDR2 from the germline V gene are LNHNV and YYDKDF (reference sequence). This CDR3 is CATSRDDASGGDTQYF.

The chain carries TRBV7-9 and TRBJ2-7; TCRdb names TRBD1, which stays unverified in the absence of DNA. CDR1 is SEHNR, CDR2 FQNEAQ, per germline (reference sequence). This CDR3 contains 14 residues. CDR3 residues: CASSSGTGDYEQYF.

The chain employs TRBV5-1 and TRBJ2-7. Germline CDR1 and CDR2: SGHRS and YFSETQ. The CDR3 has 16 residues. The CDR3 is CASSLHVAEEDYEQYF.